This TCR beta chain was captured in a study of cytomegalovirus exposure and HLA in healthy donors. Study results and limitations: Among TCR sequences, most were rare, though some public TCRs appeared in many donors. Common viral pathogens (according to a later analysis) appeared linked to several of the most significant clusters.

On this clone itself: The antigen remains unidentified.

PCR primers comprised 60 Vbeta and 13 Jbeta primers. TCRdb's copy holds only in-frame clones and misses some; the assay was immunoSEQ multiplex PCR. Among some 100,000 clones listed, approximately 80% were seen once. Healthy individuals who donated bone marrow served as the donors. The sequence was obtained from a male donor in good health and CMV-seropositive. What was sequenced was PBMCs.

CDR3 loop: CASSLAFPGNTIYF. For the CDR3, the DNA is TGTGCCAGCAGCTTGGCCTTCCCTGGAAACACCATATATTTT. This chain links TRBV5-6 with TRBJ1-3; D unresolved. V lost 0 bases and J 2 bases, leaving 6 bases between the germline ends. CDR1 and CDR2 (germline): SGHDT, YYEEEE. CDR3 size: 14 residues.